This TCR beta chain was sequenced for a study of blood T cell repertoires in COVID-19. Study summary: Sites in the United States, Italy and Spain provided acute and convalescent COVID-19 samples.

The CDR3 is 16 residues long. Germline V gene sequence: CDR1 SGHDT, CDR2 YYEEEE. J gave up 5 bases and V 9 bases, and 19 bases lay outside the gene matches. Cohorts were assigned according to the clinical history that participants reported. Exposed volunteers were people who met a COVID-19 case within 2 weeks before study entry. Original processing methods: Researchers report that nucleated cell counts were estimated from reference gene primer amplification. The method was immunoSEQ multiplex PCR; TCRdb's version includes in-frame clones alone and lacks a portion of them. That table gives V, J and clone size, and the DNA gave D and trimming. The repertoire consists of around 270,000 clones, with over 80% occurring once and the leading ten covering about 3.4%.

The chain combines TRBV5-6 with TRBJ2-5; 7 bases fit TRBD1. The sequenced sample was PBMCs or T cells enriched from blood (not recorded which). The TCR originated in a woman aged 40 to 49 who had been exposed to COVID-19. The CDR3 coding sequence is TGTGCCACCGAAAAAATGTTGACAGGGCTGGGGGAGACCCAGTACTTC. Translating it yields CATEKMLTGLGETQYF.